What follows is one TCR beta chain and its context. The antigen is unknown. Treatment: around 19 received Ad26.COV2.S at low or high dose, single or two shots; several received placebo; per-sample allocation not given. Collection of the samples took place on day 63 after the first injection of vaccine or placebo. What was given as vaccine was an Ad26 vector encoding Wuhan-strain SARS-CoV-2 spike. The V gene's germline CDR1 is KGHSH and CDR2 LQKENI. This CDR3 spans 14 amino acids. V was trimmed by 3 bases and J by 0 bases, leaving 6 bases between them. This sample is part of a study of Ad26.COV2.S vaccination and SARS-CoV-2 variants. Whole-study results and caveats: Vaccine and placebo recipients had similar non-spike TCR breadth.

Profiling relied on immunoSEQ multiplex PCR, and the TCRdb table lists in-frame clones only, not all of them. The sample records 350,000 to 500,000 clones, approximately 92% being singletons. The clonotype was recovered from a person aged 18-60 years who received the Ad26.COV2.S COVID-19 vaccine or a placebo. V gene TRBV18 combines with J gene TRBJ2-1; D is uncertain. Source: peripheral blood, taken in a trial of Ad26.COV2.S vaccine versus placebo. The CDR3 region is CASSPYSSYNEQFF. CDR3 in DNA: TGTGCCAGCTCACCCTACAGCTCCTACAATGAGCAGTTCTTC.